Shown below are 20 T cell receptor beta chains from a single sample sequenced in a study of blood T cell repertoires in COVID-19. Data came from immunoSEQ multiplex PCR; TCRdb stores just in-frame clones and leaves some out. Found here are roughly 180,000 clones, 94% of them singletons; the top ten hold 0.6% to 0.9%. The source material was peripheral blood. The receptors were gathered from a man aged 25 to 40 with COVID-19, enrolled during active disease.

The rearrangement joins TRBV29-1 to TRBJ1-1; no clear D. Germline values: CDR1 SQVTM, CDR2 ANQGSEA. Trimming took 3 bases from V and 0 from J, leaving 8 bases between them. This CDR3 is 13 amino acids long. CDR3 nucleotide sequence: TGCAGCGTTGAGAGGATATTGAACACTGAAGCTTTCTTT. Protein: CSVERILNTEAFF.

The chain uses TRBV2 and TRBJ1-2; 10 nucleotides match TRBD1. Germline V gene data show CDR1 as SNHLY and CDR2 as FYNNEI. The CDR3 sequence is 13 residues long. V was pared by 6 bases and J by 7 bases, with 5 bases of the junction left unmatched. CDR3 region: CASSVGQGIGYTF. The DNA for the CDR3 is TGTGCCAGCAGCGTGGGACAGGGGATTGGCTACACCTTC.

V and J are TRBV19 and TRBJ2-4; 12 bases map to TRBD2. CDR1 is LNHDA, CDR2 SQIVND, per germline (reference sequence). CDR3 size: 17 residues. The junction had 5 bases not matched to a gene; V was cut back by 5 bases and J by 0 bases. CDR3 region: CASSRTSGGLAKNIQYF. CDR3 sequence (DNA): TGTGCCAGTAGTCGAACTAGCGGGGGGCTAGCCAAAAACATTCAGTACTTC.

The rearrangement uses TRBV11-1 and TRBJ1-6; D gene uncertain. This CDR3 has 12 residues. Trimming cost V 1 base and J 10 bases, with 5 bases left between them. Germline CDR1 SGHAT, CDR2 FQDESV (reference sequence). CDR3: CASSLGHSPLHF. CDR3 nucleotide sequence: TGTGCCAGCAGCTTAGGGCACTCACCCCTCCACTTT.

The gene calls are TRBV24-1 and TRBJ1-3; D not certain. The CDR3 totals 14 residues. V was pared by 8 bases and J by 0 bases, with 10 bases between. Per germline, CDR1 KGHDR and CDR2 SFDVKD. The CDR3 here is CATKKHYSGNTIYF. In DNA, the CDR3 is TGTGCCACCAAGAAGCACTACTCTGGAAACACCATATATTTT.

This chain uses TRBV6-2 or TRBV6-3 with TRBJ1-5, with no clear D. This CDR3 is 14 amino acids long. V lost 7 bases, J lost 0 bases, and 10 bases lay in between. The germline CDR1 and CDR2 sequences are MNHEY and SVGEGT. CDR3 loop: CASNPFVSNQPQHF. DNA for the CDR3: TGTGCCAGCAACCCATTCGTTAGCAATCAGCCCCAGCATTTT.

This clone was observed a single time. The V gene is TRBV7-9, the J gene TRBJ1-2, with 7 bases that match TRBD1. The CDR3 has 15 residues. The trim removed 5 bases at V and 4 bases at J, leaving 10 bases unmatched. The germline CDR1 and CDR2 sequences are SEHNR and FQNEAQ (reference sequence). In DNA, the CDR3 is TGTGCCAGCAGCCGATCCGGACAGGCGGTCTATGGCTACACCTTC. Its protein is CASSRSGQAVYGYTF.

The gene calls are TRBV3-1 (or the pseudogene TRBV3-2) and TRBJ2-2, with TRBD2 identical over 9 bases. The germline V gene has CDR1 LGHDT and CDR2 YNNKEL (reference sequence). The V segment lost 1 base and the J segment 5 bases; nucleotides outside the gene matches: 11. CDR3 length: 18 residues. The CDR3 sequence: CASSQAPLLAGTTGELFF. DNA for the CDR3: TGTGCCAGCAGCCAAGCCCCCCTCCTAGCGGGGACTACCGGGGAGCTGTTTTTT.

CDR3 sequence (DNA): TGTGCCAGTAGTCAGGGGAGGGATGAAAAACTGTTTTTT. This translates into CASSQGRDEKLFF. V usage is TRBV19 and J usage is TRBJ1-4, with D possibly matching TRBD1 (6 bases). This CDR3 spans 13 amino acids. Germline CDR1 reads LNHDA; CDR2 reads SQIVND (reference sequence). The V end was cut by 5 bases, the J end by 6 bases, with 10 bases between.

The rearrangement joins TRBV5-4 to TRBJ2-7; 14 nucleotides match TRBD2. This CDR3 spans 15 amino acids. The germline gives CDR1 SGHNT, CDR2 YYREEE (reference sequence). The J segment lost 4 bases and the V segment lost 4 bases, leaving 4 bases of the junction unmatched. The CDR3: CASSPGTSGGYEQYF. The CDR3 nucleotides read TGTGCCAGCAGCCCCGGGACTAGCGGGGGATACGAGCAGTACTTC. The variable domain in full, with the rest retrieved from reference TRBV5-4 and TRBJ2-7, is ETGVTQSPTHLIKTRGQQVTLRCSSQSGHNTVSWYQQALGQGPQFIFQYYREEENGRGNFPPRFSGLQFPNYSSELNVNALELDDSALYLCASSPGTSGGYEQYFGPGTRLTVT.

This clone has just a few counts. The gene calls are TRBV3-1 (or the pseudogene TRBV3-2) and TRBJ1-1; a possible D gene is TRBD1 (5 bases). The germline V gene has CDR1 LGHDT and CDR2 YNNKEL (reference sequence). This CDR3 has 12 amino acids. V gave up 3 bases and J gave up 9 bases, with 11 bases separating them. CDR3: CASSQGRVKAFF. Written as DNA, the CDR3 is TGTGCCAGCAGCCAGGGCAGGGTGAAAGCTTTCTTT.

The chain couples TRBV2 to TRBJ2-3; D gene unclear. Per the germline V gene, CDR1 is SNHLY and CDR2 is FYNNEI. Trimming stripped 2 bases from V and 5 bases from J, with 14 bases between. The CDR3 contains 15 residues. The CDR3 DNA reads as TGTGCCAGCAGTGAACAGAGAACAGAGAGAGATACGCAGTATTTT. Translated, it gives CASSEQRTERDTQYF.

This clone was seen only once. This chain connects TRBV12-3 or TRBV12-4 to TRBJ2-1; possibly TRBD2 for D (5 bases). This CDR3 region has 13 residues. V was cut by 4 bases and J by 7 bases, with 11 bases left in between. This CDR3 reads CASSYSGNNEQFF. The CDR3 DNA is TGTGCCAGCAGTTATTCGGGGAATAATGAGCAGTTCTTC.

This chain connects TRBV23-1 to TRBJ2-7; TRBD1 matches at 8 bases. TRBV23-1 is sorted into the ORF group, with uncertain function. The CDR3 extends over 17 amino acids. J lost 4 bases, V lost 0 bases, and 11 bases had no gene match. The CDR3 coding sequence is TGCGCCAGCAGTCAATCGTTAGCAGGGGGCTTGTATTACGAGCAGTACTTC. Its protein is CASSQSLAGGLYYEQYF.

The chain combines TRBV30 with TRBJ1-6; possible D gene TRBD1, 6 bases. CDR1 and CDR2 from the germline V gene are GTSNPN and SVGIG (reference sequence). V shed 2 bases and J shed 10 bases, with 18 bases lying between them. This CDR3 region has 15 residues. The DNA for the CDR3 is TGTGCCTGGAGTCCTCCGGGACAAAGGGGATCACCCCTCCACTTT. Residues: CAWSPPGQRGSPLHF.

The chain is built from TRBV6-1 and TRBJ2-7, with 9 bases identical to TRBD1. V shed 4 bases, J shed 4 bases, and the junction held 11 bases outside the gene matches. There are 16 residues in the CDR3. Germline lookup yields CDR1 MNHNS and CDR2 SASEGT. CDR3 region: CASSVAIQGASYEQYF. The DNA for the CDR3 is TGTGCCAGCAGTGTAGCCATACAGGGGGCCTCGTACGAGCAGTACTTC.

This sequence joins TRBV29-1 and TRBJ1-5; D unclear. The CDR3 length is 13 residues. The V and J ends lost 6 bases and 4 bases respectively, with 13 bases between them. Germline V gene sequence: CDR1 SQVTM, CDR2 ANQGSEA. CDR3 residues: CSVDAGANQPQHF. The CDR3 DNA is TGCAGCGTAGACGCGGGAGCAAATCAGCCCCAGCATTTT.

This clone occurred a few times. The chain is built from TRBV6-5 and TRBJ2-5; 8 bases agree with TRBD2. This CDR3 is built from 13 residues. In germline, CDR1 is MNHEY, CDR2 SVGAGI. Trimming at V came to 8 bases and at J to 8 bases, leaving 10 bases not matched to a gene. The CDR3 DNA is TGTGCCAGCGTAGACTCGGGGGGGCGCACCCAGTACTTC. It specifies CASVDSGGRTQYF.

The chain carries TRBV5-4 and TRBJ1-2, with D possibly being TRBD1 (5 bases). Germline V gene sequence: CDR1 SGHNT, CDR2 YYREEE (reference sequence). The V gene lost 9 bases and the J gene lost 5 bases, with 20 bases spanning the gap. CDR3 size: 14 residues. The CDR3 nucleotides are TGTGCCACCCGAAGGAAAGGGGCTGGGTATGGCTACACCTTC. This sequence encodes CATRRKGAGYGYTF.

This rearrangement joins TRBV18 to TRBJ2-3, with a weak D call TRBD2 (6 bases). The CDR3 runs 13 residues. Trimming took 3 bases from V and 5 from J, leaving 9 bases between them. The V gene's germline CDR1 is KGHSH and CDR2 LQKENI. The CDR3 bases are TGTGCCAGCTCACCGGTGGGAGGAGATACGCAGTATTTT. Translation gives CASSPVGGDTQYF.